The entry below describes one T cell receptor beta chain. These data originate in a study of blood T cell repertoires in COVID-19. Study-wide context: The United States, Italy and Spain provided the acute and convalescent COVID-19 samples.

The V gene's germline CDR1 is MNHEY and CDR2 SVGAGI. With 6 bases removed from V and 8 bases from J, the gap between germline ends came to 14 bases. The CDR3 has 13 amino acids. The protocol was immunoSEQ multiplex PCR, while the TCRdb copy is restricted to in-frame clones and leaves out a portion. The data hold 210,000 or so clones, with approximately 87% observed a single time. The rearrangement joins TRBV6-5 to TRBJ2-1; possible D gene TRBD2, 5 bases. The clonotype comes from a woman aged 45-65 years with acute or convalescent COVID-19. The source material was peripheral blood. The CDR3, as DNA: TGTGCCAGCAGAAACTGGGGAGACGATGAGCAGTTCTTC. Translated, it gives CASRNWGDDEQFF.